The T cell receptor beta chain under discussion was sequenced for a study of blood T cell repertoires in COVID-19. Study information: The United States, Italy and Spain provided the acute and convalescent COVID-19 samples. PBMCs, B-cell-depleted T cells, or T cells provided the cDNA or gDNA that made up the material.

Sequencing used immunoSEQ multiplex PCR; TCRdb keeps in-frame clones, though not all of them. The table shows tens of thousands of clones, with more than 70% occurring only once. The CDR3 covers 13 residues. Trimming left V 6 bases short and J 3 bases short, with 10 bases between. Germline CDR1 SGHNT, CDR2 YENEEA. The sequence was collected from a middle-aged man with COVID-19, enrolled during active disease. This sequence joins TRBV11-3 and TRBJ2-3, with D possibly matching TRBD1 (5 bases). The sequenced sample consisted of peripheral blood. CDR3 region: CASRGQLTDTQYF. The CDR3 bases are TGTGCCAGCAGGGGGCAATTAACAGATACGCAGTATTTT.